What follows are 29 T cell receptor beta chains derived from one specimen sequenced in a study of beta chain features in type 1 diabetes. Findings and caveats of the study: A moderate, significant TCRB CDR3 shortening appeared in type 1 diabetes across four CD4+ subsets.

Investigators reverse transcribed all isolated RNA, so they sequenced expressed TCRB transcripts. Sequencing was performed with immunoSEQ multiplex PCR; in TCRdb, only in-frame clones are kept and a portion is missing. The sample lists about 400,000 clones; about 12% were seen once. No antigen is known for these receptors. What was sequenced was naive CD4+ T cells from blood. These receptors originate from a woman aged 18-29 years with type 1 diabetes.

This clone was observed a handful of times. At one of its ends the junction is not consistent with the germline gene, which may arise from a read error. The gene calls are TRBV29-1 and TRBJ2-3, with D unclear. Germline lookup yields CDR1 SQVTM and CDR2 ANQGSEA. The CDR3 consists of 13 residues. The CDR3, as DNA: TGCAGCGCTGAAAAAGAAGAGAAGAATACGCAGTATTTT. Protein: CSAEKEEKNTQYF.

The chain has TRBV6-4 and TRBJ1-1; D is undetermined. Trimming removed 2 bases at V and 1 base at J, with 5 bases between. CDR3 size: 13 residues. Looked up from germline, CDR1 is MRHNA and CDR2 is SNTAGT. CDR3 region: CASSDTGNTEAFF. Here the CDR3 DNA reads TGTGCCAGCAGTGACACGGGGAACACTGAAGCTTTCTTT.

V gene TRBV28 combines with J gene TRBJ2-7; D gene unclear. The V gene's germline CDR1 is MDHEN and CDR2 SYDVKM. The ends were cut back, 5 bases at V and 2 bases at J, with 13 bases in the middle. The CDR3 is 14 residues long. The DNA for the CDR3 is TGTGCCAGCAGTCAACCGTCGGTCCCCTACGAGCAGTACTTC. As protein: CASSQPSVPYEQYF.

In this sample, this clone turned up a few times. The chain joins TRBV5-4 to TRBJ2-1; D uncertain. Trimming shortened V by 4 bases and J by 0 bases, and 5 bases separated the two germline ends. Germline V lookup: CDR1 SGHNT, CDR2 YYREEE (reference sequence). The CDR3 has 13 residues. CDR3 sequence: CASSPSSYNEQFF. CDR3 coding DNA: TGTGCCAGCAGCCCCAGCTCCTACAATGAGCAGTTCTTC. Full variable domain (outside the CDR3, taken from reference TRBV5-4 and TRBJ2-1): ETGVTQSPTHLIKTRGQQVTLRCSSQSGHNTVSWYQQALGQGPQFIFQYYREEENGRGNFPPRFSGLQFPNYSSELNVNALELDDSALYLCASSPSSYNEQFFGPGTRLTVL.

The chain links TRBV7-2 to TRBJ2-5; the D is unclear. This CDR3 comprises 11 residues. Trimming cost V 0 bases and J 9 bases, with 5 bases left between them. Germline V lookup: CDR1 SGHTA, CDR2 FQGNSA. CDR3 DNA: TGTGCCAGCAGCTTAGCGGAGTCCCAGTACTTC. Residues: CASSLAESQYF.

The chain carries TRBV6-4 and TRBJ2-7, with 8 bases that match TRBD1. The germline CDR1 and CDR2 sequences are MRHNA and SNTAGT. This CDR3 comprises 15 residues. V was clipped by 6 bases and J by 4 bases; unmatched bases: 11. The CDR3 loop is CASSLRGDRSYEQYF. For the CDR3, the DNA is TGTGCCAGCAGCCTGAGAGGGGACAGGAGTTACGAGCAGTACTTC.

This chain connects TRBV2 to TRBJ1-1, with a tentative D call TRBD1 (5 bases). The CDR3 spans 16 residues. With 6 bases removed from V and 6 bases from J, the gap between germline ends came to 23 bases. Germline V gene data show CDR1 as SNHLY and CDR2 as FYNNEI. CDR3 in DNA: TGTGCCAGCAGCAATATTTTACAGGAGCGGGTCGCTGAAGCTTTCTTT. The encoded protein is CASSNILQERVAEAFF.

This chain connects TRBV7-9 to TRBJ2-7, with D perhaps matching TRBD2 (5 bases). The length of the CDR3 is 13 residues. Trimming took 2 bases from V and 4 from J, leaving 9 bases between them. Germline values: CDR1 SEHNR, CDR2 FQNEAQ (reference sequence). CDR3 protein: CASSLRGAYEQYF. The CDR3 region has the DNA TGTGCCAGCAGCTTACGGGGTGCGTACGAGCAGTACTTC.

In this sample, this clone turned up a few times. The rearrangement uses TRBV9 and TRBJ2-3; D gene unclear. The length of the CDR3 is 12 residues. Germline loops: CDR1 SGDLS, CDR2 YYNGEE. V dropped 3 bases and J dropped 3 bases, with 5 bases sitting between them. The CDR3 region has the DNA TGTGCCAGCAGCGCTCGTACAGATACGCAGTATTTT. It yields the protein CASSARTDTQYF.

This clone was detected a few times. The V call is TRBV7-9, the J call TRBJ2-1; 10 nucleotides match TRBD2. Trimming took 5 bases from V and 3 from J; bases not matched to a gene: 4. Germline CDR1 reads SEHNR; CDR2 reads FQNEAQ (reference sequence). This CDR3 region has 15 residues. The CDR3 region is CASSLTSGIYNEQFF. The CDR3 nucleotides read TGTGCCAGCAGCCTAACTAGCGGGATCTACAATGAGCAGTTCTTC. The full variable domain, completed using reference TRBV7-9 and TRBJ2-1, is DTGVSQNPRHKITKRGQNVTFRCDPISEHNRLYWYRQTLGQGPEFLTYFQNEAQLEKSRLLSDRFSAERPKGSFSTLEIQRTEQGDSAMYLCASSLTSGIYNEQFFGPGTRLTVL.

The CDR3 loop is CASSPSPNQPQHF. In DNA form, the CDR3 reads TGTGCCAGCAGCCCCAGTCCGAATCAGCCCCAGCATTTT. V and J are TRBV7-9 and TRBJ1-5; the D is unclear. With 5 bases removed from V and 4 bases from J, the gap between germline ends came to 9 bases. The CDR3 has 13 residues. CDR1 is SEHNR, CDR2 FQNEAQ, per germline (reference sequence).

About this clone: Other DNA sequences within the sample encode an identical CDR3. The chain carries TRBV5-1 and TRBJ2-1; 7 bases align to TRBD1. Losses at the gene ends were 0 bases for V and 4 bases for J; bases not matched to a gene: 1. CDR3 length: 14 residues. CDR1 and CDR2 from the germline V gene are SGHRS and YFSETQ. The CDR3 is CASSLGQGYNEQFF. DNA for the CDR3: TGCGCCAGCAGCTTGGGACAGGGATACAATGAGCAGTTCTTC.

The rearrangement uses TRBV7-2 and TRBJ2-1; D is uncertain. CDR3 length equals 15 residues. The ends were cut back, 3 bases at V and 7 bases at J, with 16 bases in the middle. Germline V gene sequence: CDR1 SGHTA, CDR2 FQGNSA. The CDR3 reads CASSLAARSWNEQFF. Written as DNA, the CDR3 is TGTGCCAGCAGCTTGGCGGCGCGTAGCTGGAATGAGCAGTTCTTC.

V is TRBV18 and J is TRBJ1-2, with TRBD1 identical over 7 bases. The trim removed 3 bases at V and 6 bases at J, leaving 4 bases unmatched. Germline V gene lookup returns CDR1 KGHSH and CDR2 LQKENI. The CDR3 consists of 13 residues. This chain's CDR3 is CASSPRDSNGYTF. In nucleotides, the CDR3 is TGTGCCAGCTCACCGAGGGACAGCAATGGCTACACCTTC.

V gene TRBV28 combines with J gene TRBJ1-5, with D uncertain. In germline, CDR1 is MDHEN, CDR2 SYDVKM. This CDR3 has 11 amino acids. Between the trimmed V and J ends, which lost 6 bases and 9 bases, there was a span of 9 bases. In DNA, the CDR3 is TGTGCCAGCAGGAGAGATGGGCCCCAGCATTTT. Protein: CASRRDGPQHF.

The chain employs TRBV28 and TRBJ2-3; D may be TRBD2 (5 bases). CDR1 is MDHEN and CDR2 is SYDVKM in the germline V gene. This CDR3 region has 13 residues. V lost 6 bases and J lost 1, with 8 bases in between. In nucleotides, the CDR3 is TGTGCCAGCAGCCCCGGGGGCACAGATACGCAGTATTTT. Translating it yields CASSPGGTDTQYF.

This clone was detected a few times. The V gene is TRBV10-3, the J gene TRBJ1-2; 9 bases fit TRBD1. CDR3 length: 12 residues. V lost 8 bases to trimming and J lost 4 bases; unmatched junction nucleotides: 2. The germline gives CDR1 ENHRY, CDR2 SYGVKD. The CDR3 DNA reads TGTGCCATCGGGACAGGGCGCTATGGCTACACCTTC. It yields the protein CAIGTGRYGYTF.

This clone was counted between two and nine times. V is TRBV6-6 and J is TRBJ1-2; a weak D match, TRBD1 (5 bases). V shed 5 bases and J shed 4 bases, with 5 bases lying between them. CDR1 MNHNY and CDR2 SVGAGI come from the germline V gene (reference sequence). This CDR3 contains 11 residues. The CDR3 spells CASSDSYGYTF. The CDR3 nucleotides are TGTGCCAGCAGTGACAGCTATGGCTACACCTTC.

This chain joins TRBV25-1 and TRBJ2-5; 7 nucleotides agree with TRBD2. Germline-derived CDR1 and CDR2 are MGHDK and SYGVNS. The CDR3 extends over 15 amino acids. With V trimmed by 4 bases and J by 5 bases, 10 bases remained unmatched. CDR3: CASSAPDGGWETQYF. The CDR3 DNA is TGTGCCAGCAGTGCCCCCGACGGGGGGTGGGAGACCCAGTACTTC.

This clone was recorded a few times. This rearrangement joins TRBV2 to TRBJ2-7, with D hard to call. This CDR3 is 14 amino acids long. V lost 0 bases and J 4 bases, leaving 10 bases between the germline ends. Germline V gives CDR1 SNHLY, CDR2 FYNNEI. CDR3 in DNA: TGTGCCAGCAGTGAAGCCGGGTCCATTTACGAGCAGTACTTC. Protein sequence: CASSEAGSIYEQYF.

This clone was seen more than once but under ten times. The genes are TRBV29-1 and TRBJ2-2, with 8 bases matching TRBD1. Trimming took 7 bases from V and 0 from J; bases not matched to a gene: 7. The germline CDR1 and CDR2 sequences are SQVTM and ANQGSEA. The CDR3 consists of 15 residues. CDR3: CSGRTGSANTGELFF. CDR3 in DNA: TGCAGCGGGAGGACAGGGTCCGCGAACACCGGGGAGCTGTTTTTT.

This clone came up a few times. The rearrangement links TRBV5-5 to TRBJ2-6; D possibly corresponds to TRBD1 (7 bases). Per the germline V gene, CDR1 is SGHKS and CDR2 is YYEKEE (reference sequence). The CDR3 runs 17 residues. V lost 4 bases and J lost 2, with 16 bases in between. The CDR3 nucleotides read TGTGCCAGCAGCCTCTCAGGGGGAGGAACTGGGGCCAACGTCCTGACTTTC. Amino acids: CASSLSGGGTGANVLTF.

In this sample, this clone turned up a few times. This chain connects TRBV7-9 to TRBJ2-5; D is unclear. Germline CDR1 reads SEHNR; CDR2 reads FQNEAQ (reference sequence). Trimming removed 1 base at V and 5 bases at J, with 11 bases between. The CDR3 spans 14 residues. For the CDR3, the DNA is TGTGCCAGCAGCTTAGATCTTATGTTGGAGACCCAGTACTTC. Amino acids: CASSLDLMLETQYF.

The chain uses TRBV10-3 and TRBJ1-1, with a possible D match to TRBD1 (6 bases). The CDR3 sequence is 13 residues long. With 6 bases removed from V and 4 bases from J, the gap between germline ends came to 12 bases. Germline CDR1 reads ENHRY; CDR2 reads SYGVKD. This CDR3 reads CAIRSGVRTEAFF. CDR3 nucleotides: TGTGCCATCAGATCAGGGGTCCGCACTGAAGCTTTCTTT.

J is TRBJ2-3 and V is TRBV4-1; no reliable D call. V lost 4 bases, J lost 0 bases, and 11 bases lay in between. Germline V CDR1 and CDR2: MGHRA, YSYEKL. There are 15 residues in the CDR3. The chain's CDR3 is CASSLLESSTDTQYF. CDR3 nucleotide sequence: TGCGCCAGCAGCCTCCTAGAATCTAGCACAGATACGCAGTATTTT.

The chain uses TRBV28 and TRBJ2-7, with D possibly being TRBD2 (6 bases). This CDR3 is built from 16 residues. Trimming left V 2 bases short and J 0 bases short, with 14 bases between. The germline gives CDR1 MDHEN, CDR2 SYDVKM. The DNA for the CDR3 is TGTGCCAGCAGTTTAGGGTCTGCGGGGCACTCCTACGAGCAGTACTTC. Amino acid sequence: CASSLGSAGHSYEQYF.

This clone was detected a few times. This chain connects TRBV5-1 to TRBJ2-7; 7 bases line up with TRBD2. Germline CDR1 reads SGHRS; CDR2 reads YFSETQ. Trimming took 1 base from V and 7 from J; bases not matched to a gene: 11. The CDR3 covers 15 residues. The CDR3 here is CASSLRGGRTEEQYF. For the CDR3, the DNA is TGCGCCAGCAGCTTGCGCGGGGGAAGGACCGAAGAGCAGTACTTC.

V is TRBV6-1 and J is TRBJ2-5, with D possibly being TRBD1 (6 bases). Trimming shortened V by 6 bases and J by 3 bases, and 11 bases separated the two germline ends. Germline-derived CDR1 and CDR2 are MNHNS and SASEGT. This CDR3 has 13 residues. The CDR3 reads CASRVAGEETQYF. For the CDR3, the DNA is TGTGCCAGCAGGGTGGCAGGGGAAGAGACCCAGTACTTC.

CDR3 residues: CASSFSGTGSYEQYF. The CDR3, as DNA: TGTGCCAGCAGCTTCTCCGGGACAGGGTCCTACGAGCAGTACTTC. The chain has TRBV5-6 and TRBJ2-7, with TRBD1 matching over 9 bases. This CDR3 has 15 residues. The junction had 4 bases not matched to a gene; V was cut back by 2 bases and J by 1 base. In germline, CDR1 is SGHDT, CDR2 YYEEEE.